This TCR beta chain was sequenced in a study of control samples from healthy donors and cancer patients. CDR1 is LNHDA, CDR2 SQIVND, per germline (reference sequence). Trimming left V 5 bases short and J 6 bases short, with 20 bases between. The CDR3 extends over 15 amino acids. Clones were read by immunoSEQ multiplex PCR, and TCRdb kept only the in-frame ones, dropping some. The sample lists 95,000 to 130,000 clones; around 89% were seen once. This clone was recorded once. The specimen sequenced was PBMCs. V gene TRBV19 combines with J gene TRBJ2-7, with D perhaps being TRBD1 or TRBD2 (5 bases each). This receptor was identified in a woman in her 50s with colorectal cancer. The CDR3, as DNA: TGTGCCAGTAGTTCGGTAGAGGGGCGCGCGGGCGAGCAGTACTTC. Translated, it gives CASSSVEGRAGEQYF. Drawing the rest from reference TRBV19 and TRBJ2-7, the complete variable domain is DGGITQSPKYLFRKEGQNVTLSCEQNLNHDAMYWYRQDPGQGLRLIYYSQIVNDFQKGDIAEGYSVSREKKESFPLTVTSAQKNPTAFYLCASSSVEGRAGEQYFGPGTRLTVT.